The 6 T cell receptor beta chains below all came from one sample that was sequenced in a study of T cell responses to AZD1222 COVID-19 vaccine. The data were produced by immunoSEQ multiplex PCR, yet TCRdb's version contains in-frame clones alone and is incomplete. The table records 150,000 or so clones, about 90% of them present only once. The sequencing used peripheral blood, collected 28 days after the second AZD1222 dose. These receptors originate from an adult who received the AZD1222 COVID-19 vaccine.

To note about this clone: The CDR3 ends on some other residue instead of the conserved phenylalanine or tryptophan, so this is likely a read error. The DNA is omitted, as the CDR3 cannot be located on it reliably, and the CDR3 follows TCRdb's listing. The chain links TRBV24-1 to TRBJ2-7; the D call of TRBD2 is as the table states it, not checked on the DNA. The CDR3 is 11 amino acids long, termini counted. The germline CDR1 and CDR2 sequences are KGHDR and SFDVKD. The CDR3 reads CATPRRKDSAI.

This clone was detected once. The rearrangement links TRBV29-1 to TRBJ1-1; no clear D gene. Looked up from germline, CDR1 is SQVTM and CDR2 is ANQGSEA. Trimming pared 3 bases from V and 2 bases from J, leaving 10 bases between. The CDR3 length is 13 residues. The CDR3 bases are TGCAGCGTTGATGCAGCAGAAAACACTGAAGCTTTCTTT. Encoded protein: CSVDAAENTEAFF.

This clone came up once. The chain uses TRBV6-2 or TRBV6-3 and TRBJ1-2, with unresolved D. Trimming cost V 4 bases and J 3 bases, with 6 bases left between them. The CDR3 is made up of 12 amino acids. Germline CDR1 is MNHEY and CDR2 is SVGEGT. CDR3 sequence: CASSFTDYGYTF. CDR3 coding DNA: TGTGCCAGCAGTTTTACGGACTATGGCTACACCTTC.

The rearrangement links TRBV6-5 to TRBJ1-1, with a tentative D call TRBD1 (6 bases). This CDR3 is built from 14 residues. Germline CDR1 MNHEY, CDR2 SVGAGI. The V end lost 6 bases, the J end lost 2 bases, and 13 bases lay between the germline ends. The CDR3 protein is CASRGQGTNTEAFF. The CDR3 nucleotides read TGTGCCAGCAGAGGCCAGGGGACAAACACTGAAGCTTTCTTT.

This clone was observed a single time. V and J are TRBV11-1 and TRBJ1-1; 10 nucleotides align to TRBD1. The CDR3 is 16 residues long. Per germline, CDR1 SGHAT and CDR2 FQDESV (reference sequence). The J segment lost 7 bases and the V segment lost 5 bases, leaving 13 bases of the junction unmatched. This chain's CDR3 is CASSRSRTGGGFEAFF. The CDR3 nucleotides read TGTGCCAGCAGCCGCTCCCGGACAGGGGGAGGGTTTGAAGCTTTCTTT. Together with reference TRBV11-1 and TRBJ1-1, the CDR3 gives the full variable domain: EAEVAQSPRYKITEKSQAVAFWCDPISGHATLYWYRQILGQGPELLVQFQDESVVDDSQLPKDRFSAERLKGVDSTLKIQPAELGDSAMYLCASSRSRTGGGFEAFFGQGTRLTVV.

This clone was seen a handful of times. The chain uses TRBV10-1 and TRBJ2-1, with TRBD2 matching 9 bases. The V and J ends lost 6 bases and 2 bases, in that order; junction bases with no gene match: 5. The germline V gene has CDR1 WNHNN and CDR2 SYGVQD (reference sequence). CDR3 size: 15 residues. The DNA for the CDR3 is TGCGCCAGCAGCCAAGCGGGGGGCCCCTACAATGAGCAGTTCTTC. Translated, it gives CASSQAGGPYNEQFF.